The T cell receptor beta chain under discussion was sequenced for a study of OX40 agonist ivuxolimab in advanced cancers. Study summary: Patients undergoing dose escalation presented with hepatocellular carcinoma, melanoma, renal cell or head and neck cancer.

This CDR3 region has 17 residues. CDR1 and CDR2 from the germline V gene are MNHEY and SMNVEV (reference sequence). V dropped 7 bases and J dropped 5; count of bases not matched to a gene: 19. Study-level results: The 0.1-3.0 mg/kg partial responders had among the lowest clonal expansion.

TCRdb's table, derived via immunoSEQ multiplex PCR, lists solely in-frame clones and lacks some. Here the sample spans 55,000 to 75,000 clones, around 81% being singletons. A word on this clone: What it binds is not known.

This chain links TRBV27 with TRBJ2-5; 7 nucleotides match TRBD1. The origin of this receptor is an adult with an advanced solid tumor such as melanoma, head and neck, liver or kidney cancer. Sequences were derived from CD4+ or CD8+ T cells sorted from blood, sampled in a trial of the OX40 agonist ivuxolimab. CDR3 sequence reads: CASTAPPLDRFEETQYF. DNA of the CDR3: TGTGCCAGCACCGCCCCCCCATTGGACAGGTTCGAGGAGACCCAGTACTTC.